This T cell receptor (beta chain) was documented in a study of OX40 agonist ivuxolimab in advanced cancers. Study details: An anti-OX40 (CD134) antibody with agonistic activity, ivuxolimab, was administered to patients.

This table comes from immunoSEQ multiplex PCR, and its TCRdb copy is limited to in-frame clones, with some not included. This sample has about 100,000 clones; less than 95% occur once, and the top ten carry about 1.5%. The CDR3 is 17 residues long. Germline CDR1 is SGHTA and CDR2 is FQGNSA. Trimming pared 5 bases from V and 0 bases from J, leaving 16 bases between. Sequenced material: CD4+ or CD8+ T cells sorted from blood, taken in a trial of the OX40 agonist ivuxolimab. The rearrangement uses TRBV7-2 and TRBJ2-2; D unresolved. This TCR was sampled from an adult with an advanced solid tumor such as melanoma, head and neck, liver or kidney cancer. CDR3: CASSLDPGSTNTGELFF. The CDR3, as DNA: TGTGCCAGCAGCCTCGATCCCGGGTCTACGAACACCGGGGAGCTGTTTTTT.